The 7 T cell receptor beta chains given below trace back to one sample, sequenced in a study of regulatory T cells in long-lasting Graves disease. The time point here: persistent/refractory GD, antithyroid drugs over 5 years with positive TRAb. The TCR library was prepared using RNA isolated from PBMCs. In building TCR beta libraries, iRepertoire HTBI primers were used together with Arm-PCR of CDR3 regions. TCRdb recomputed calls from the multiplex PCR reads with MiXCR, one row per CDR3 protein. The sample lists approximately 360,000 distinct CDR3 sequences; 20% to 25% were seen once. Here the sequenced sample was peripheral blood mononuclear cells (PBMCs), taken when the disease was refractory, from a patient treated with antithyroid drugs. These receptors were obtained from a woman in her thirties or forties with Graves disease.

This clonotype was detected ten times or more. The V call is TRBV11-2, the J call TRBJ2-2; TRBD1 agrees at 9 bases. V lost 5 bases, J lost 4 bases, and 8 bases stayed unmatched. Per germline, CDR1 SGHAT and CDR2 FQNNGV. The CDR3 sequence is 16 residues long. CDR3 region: CASSPRTGVFTGELFF. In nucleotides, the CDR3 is TGTGCCAGCAGCCCCCGGACAGGGGTTTTCACCGGGGAGCTGTTTTTT.

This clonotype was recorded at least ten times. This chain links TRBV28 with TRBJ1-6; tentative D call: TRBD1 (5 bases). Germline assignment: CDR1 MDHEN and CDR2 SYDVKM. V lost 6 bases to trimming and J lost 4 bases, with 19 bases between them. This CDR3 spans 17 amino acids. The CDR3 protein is CASSLRTWTEYNSPLHF. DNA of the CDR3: TGTGCCAGCAGCCTCCGGACATGGACTGAGTATAATTCACCCCTCCACTTT.

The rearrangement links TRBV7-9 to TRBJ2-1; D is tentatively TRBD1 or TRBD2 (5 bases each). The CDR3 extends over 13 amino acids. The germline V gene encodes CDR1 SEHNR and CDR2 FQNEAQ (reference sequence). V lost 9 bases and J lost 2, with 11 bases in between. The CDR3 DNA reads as TGTGCCAGTACCGGGACCGCCTACAATGAGCAGTTCTTC. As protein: CASTGTAYNEQFF.

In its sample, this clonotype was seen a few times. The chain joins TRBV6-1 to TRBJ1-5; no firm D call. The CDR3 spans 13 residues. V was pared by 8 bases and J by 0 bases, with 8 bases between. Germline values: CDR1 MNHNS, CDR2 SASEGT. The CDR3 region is CASGRNSNQPQHF. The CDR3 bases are TGTGCCAGCGGGCGAAATAGCAATCAGCCCCAGCATTTT.

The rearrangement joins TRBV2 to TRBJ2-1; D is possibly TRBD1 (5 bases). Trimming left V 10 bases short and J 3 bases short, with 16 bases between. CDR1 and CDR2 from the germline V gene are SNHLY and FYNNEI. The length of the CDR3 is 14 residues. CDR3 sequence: CATLQGPNYNEQFF. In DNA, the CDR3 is TGTGCCACCCTCCAGGGTCCTAACTACAATGAGCAGTTCTTC.

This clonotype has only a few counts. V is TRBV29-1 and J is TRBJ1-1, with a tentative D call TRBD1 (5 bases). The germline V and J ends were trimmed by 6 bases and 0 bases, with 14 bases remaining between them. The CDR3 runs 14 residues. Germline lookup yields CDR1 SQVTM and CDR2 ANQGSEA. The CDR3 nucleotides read TGCAGCGTCCGGTGGGGCAGCCTGAACACTGAAGCTTTCTTT. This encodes CSVRWGSLNTEAFF.

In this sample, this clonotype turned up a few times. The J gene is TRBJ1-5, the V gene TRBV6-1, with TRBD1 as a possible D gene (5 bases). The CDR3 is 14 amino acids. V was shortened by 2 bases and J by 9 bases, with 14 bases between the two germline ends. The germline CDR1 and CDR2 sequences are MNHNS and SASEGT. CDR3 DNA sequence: TGTGCCAGCAGTGAATTGGACACCTCCCGGCCCCAGCATTTT. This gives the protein CASSELDTSRPQHF.